This T cell receptor beta chain was observed in a study of cytomegalovirus exposure and HLA in healthy donors. An approximately 130-subject validation cohort, separate from the approximately 720-subject first cohort, supplied the donors. Unmatched junction bases numbered 2, after V lost 1 base and J lost 2 bases. Germline CDR1 reads SQVTM; CDR2 reads ANQGSEA. There are 15 residues in the CDR3. Concerning this clone: No antigen is known for it.

General study findings and limits: Researchers catalogued approximately 170 TCR beta chains as cytomegalovirus-associated. First-cohort TCR clusters were later found to tend to co-occur in the 120 or so validation repertoires.

Clones were read by immunoSEQ multiplex PCR, and TCRdb kept only the in-frame ones, dropping some. The repertoire has approximately 190,000 clones, approximately 82% of them found once; the top ten carry roughly an eighth. The source is a woman in her twenties or thirties in good health and CMV-seropositive. The chain links TRBV29-1 to TRBJ1-1; 12 bases are shared with TRBD1. Source material: PBMCs. Here the CDR3 reads CSVEAGTGGNTEAFF. The CDR3 region has the DNA TGCAGCGTTGAAGCCGGGACAGGGGGCAACACTGAAGCTTTCTTT.